The TCR beta chain under discussion was sequenced for a study of Ad26.COV2.S vaccination and SARS-CoV-2 variants. On the study more broadly: Intramuscularly, Ad26.COV2.S was given either once or twice, 56 days apart.

Produced via immunoSEQ multiplex PCR; TCRdb's table is partial and in-frame only. This table holds about 320,000 clones, 86% found once. The germline V gene encodes CDR1 SGDLS and CDR2 YYNGEE. Trimming took off 3 bases at V and 4 bases at J, with 19 bases between the two ends. The CDR3 is 16 residues long. This clone was counted a few times. Its matching antigen is unknown. Study results and caveats: Post-vaccination spike-specific CD8+ and CD4+ T cell responses reportedly had substantial breadth. Analyses that measured TCR breadth and depth may have underestimated total T cell responses.

Treatment meaning: around 19 received Ad26.COV2.S at low or high dose, single or two shots; five or six received placebo; per-sample allocation not given. All samples were drawn on day 63, counting from the first vaccine or placebo injection. Its platform was an Ad26 vector, and its expressed antigen was Wuhan-strain SARS-CoV-2 spike. V is TRBV9 and J is TRBJ1-1; D gene uncertain. Sequencing was performed on peripheral blood, taken in a trial of Ad26.COV2.S vaccine versus placebo. The receptor was derived from a person between 18 and 65 years old who received the Ad26.COV2.S COVID-19 vaccine or a placebo. Here the CDR3 reads CASSAYKGFESTEAFF. The CDR3, as DNA: TGTGCCAGCAGCGCCTACAAGGGTTTTGAGTCCACTGAAGCTTTCTTT.